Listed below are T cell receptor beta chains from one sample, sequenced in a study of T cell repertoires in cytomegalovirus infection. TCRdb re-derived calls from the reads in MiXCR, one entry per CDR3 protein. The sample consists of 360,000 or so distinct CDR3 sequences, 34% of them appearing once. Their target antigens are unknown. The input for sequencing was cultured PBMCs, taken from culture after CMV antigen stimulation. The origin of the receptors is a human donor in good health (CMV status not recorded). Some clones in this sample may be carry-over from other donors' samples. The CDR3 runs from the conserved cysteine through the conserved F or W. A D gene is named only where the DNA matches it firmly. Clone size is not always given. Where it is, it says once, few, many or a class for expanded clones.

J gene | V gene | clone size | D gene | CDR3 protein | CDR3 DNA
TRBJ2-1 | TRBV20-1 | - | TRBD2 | CSVSGDEYNEQFF | TGCAGTGTAAGCGGGGATGAATACAATGAGCAGTTCTTC
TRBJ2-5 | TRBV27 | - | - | CASSRKPKETQYF | TGTGCCAGCAGTCGAAAGCCAAAAGAGACCCAGTACTTC
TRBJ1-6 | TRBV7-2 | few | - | CASSSQESPLHF | TGTGCCAGCAGCTCCCAGGAATCACCCCTCCACTTT
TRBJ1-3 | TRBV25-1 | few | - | CASSFGARSGNTIYF | TGTGCCAGCTCTTTTGGGGCACGCTCTGGAAACACCATATATTTT
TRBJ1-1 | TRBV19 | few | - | CASSIQARRGTEAFF | TGTGCCAGTAGTATCCAGGCCAGGAGAGGTACTGAAGCTTTCTTT
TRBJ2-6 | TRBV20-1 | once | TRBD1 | CSGQGNSGANVLTF | TGCAGCGGACAGGGGAACTCTGGGGCCAACGTCCTGACTTTC
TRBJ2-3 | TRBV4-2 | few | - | CASSQSVVPPNTDTQYF | TGTGCCAGCAGCCAAAGTGTTGTTCCACCTAACACAGATACGCAGTATTTT
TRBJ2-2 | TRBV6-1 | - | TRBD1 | CASRRTGPNTGELFF | TGTGCCAGCAGAAGGACAGGGCCGAACACCGGGGAGCTGTTTTTT
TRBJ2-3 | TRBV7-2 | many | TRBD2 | CASSPGLAGADTQYF | TGTGCCAGCAGCCCGGGACTAGCGGGAGCGGATACGCAGTATTTT
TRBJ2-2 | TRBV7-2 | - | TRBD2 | CASSLDSGSSTGELFF | TGTGCCAGCAGCTTAGATAGCGGGAGTTCCACCGGGGAGCTGTTTTTT
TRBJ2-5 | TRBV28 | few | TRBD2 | CASSPRLAGARETQYF | TGTGCCAGCAGCCCCCGACTAGCGGGAGCGCGGGAGACCCAGTACTTC
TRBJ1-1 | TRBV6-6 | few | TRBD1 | CASKQGASTEAFF | TGTGCCAGCAAGCAGGGGGCCAGCACTGAAGCTTTCTTT
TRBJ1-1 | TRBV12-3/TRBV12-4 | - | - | CASSPRLSGNTEAFF | TGTGCCAGCAGTCCGCGGTTGTCGGGGAACACTGAAGCTTTCTTT
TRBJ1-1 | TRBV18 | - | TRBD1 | CASSPIPHGTGGTEAFF | TGTGCCAGCTCACCCATCCCCCACGGGACAGGGGGCACTGAAGCTTTCTTT
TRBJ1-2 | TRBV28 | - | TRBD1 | CASSSGQGAGYTF | TGTGCCAGCAGTTCAGGACAGGGGGCTGGCTACACCTTC
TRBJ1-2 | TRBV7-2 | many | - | CASSPTRERRGYGYTF | TGTGCCAGCAGCCCAACCCGAGAAAGGCGGGGCTATGGCTACACCTTC
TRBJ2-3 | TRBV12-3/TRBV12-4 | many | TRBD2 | CASSFLSGRDTDTQYF | TGTGCCAGCAGTTTTTTGAGCGGGAGGGACACAGATACGCAGTATTTT
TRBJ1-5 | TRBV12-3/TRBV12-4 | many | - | CASRGTGRGQPQHF | TGTGCCAGCAGGGGTACAGGGAGAGGGCAGCCCCAGCATTTT
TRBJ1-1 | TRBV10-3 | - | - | CATLSVGNTEAFF | TGTGCCACCCTTAGCGTGGGGAACACTGAAGCTTTCTTT
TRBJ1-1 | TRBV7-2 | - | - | CASSPRQLALSEAFF | TGTGCCAGCAGCCCCCGACAGCTGGCGCTATCTGAAGCTTTCTTT
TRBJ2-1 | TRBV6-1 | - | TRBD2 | CASSAVREVGYNEQFF | TGTGCCAGCAGTGCTGTGCGGGAGGTAGGGTACAATGAGCAGTTCTTC
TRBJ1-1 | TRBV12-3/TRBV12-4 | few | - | CASSFDTEGTEAFF | TGTGCCAGCAGTTTTGATACTGAGGGTACTGAAGCTTTCTTT
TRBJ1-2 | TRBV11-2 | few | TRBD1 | CASSSSVRQGANYGYTF | TGTGCCAGCAGCTCTTCCGTGAGGCAGGGGGCTAACTATGGCTACACCTTC
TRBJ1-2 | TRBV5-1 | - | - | CASSLVLRRQSYGYTF | TGCGCCAGCAGCTTGGTATTGCGGAGGCAGTCCTATGGCTACACCTTC
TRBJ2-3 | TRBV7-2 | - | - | CASSLAGIVPDTQYF | TGTGCCAGCAGCTTAGCGGGTATCGTCCCAGATACGCAGTATTTT
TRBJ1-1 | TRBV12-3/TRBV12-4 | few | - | CASSLSSLSTEAFF | TGTGCCAGCAGTTTATCGAGCTTGTCCACTGAAGCTTTCTTT
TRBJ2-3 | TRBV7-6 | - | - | CASSTILVARPDTQYF | TGTGCCAGCAGCACGATCCTAGTAGCGAGGCCAGATACGCAGTATTTT
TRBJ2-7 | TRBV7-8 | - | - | CASSLEVAGEQYF | TGTGCCAGCAGCTTAGAGGTTGCGGGAGAGCAGTACTTC
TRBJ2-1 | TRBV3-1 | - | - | CASSQEGREQFF | TGTGCCAGCAGCCAAGAAGGCAGAGAGCAGTTCTTC
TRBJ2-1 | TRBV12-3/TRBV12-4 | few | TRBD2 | CASSLSGRAYNEQFF | TGTGCCAGCAGTTTGAGCGGGAGGGCCTACAATGAGCAGTTCTTC
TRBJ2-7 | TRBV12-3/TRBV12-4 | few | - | CASSRGINYEQYF | TGTGCCAGCAGTCGTGGGATTAACTACGAGCAGTACTTC
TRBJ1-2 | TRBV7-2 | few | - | CASSLDGVAYTF | TGTGCCAGCAGCTTAGATGGGGTCGCATACACCTTC
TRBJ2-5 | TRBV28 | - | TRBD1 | CASGRGGLPGETQYF | TGTGCCAGCGGCAGAGGGGGCCTCCCCGGGGAGACCCAGTACTTC
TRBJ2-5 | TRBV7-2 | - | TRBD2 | CASSFLTLAGEETQYF | TGTGCCAGCAGCTTCCTCACCCTAGCGGGAGAAGAGACCCAGTACTTC
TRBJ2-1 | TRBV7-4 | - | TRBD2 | CASSSSLGLPKVGVYNEQFF | TGTGCCAGCAGCTCCTCTCTGGGACTACCAAAGGTGGGGGTGTACAATGAGCAGTTCTTC
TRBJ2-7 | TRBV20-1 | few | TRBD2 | CSAESGRASYEQYF | TGCAGTGCCGAAAGCGGGAGGGCCTCCTACGAGCAGTACTTC
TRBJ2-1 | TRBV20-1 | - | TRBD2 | CSASRLAGGFLYNEQFF | TGCAGTGCTAGTCGACTAGCGGGAGGATTCCTCTACAATGAGCAGTTCTTC
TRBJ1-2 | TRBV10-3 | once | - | CAISELSYGYTF | TGTGCCATCAGTGAGTTATCATATGGCTACACCTTC
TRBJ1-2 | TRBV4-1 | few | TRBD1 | CASTPSGQANFNYGYTF | TGCGCCAGCACCCCGTCGGGACAGGCTAATTTTAACTATGGCTACACCTTC
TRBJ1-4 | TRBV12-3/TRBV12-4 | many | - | CASRVTGGEKLFF | TGTGCCAGCAGAGTGACGGGGGGAGAAAAACTGTTTTTT
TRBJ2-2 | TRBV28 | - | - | CASSLFVDGELFF | TGTGCCAGCAGTTTATTCGTGGACGGGGAGCTGTTTTTT
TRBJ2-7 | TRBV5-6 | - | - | CASSYQRVGGQYF | TGTGCCAGCAGCTATCAGCGGGTAGGGGGGCAGTACTTC
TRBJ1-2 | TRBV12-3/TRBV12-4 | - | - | CASSSQGVGYTF | TGTGCCAGCAGTTCCCAGGGAGTAGGCTACACCTTC
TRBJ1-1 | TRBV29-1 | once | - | CSAGGGSTEAFF | TGCAGCGCGGGTGGGGGGAGCACTGAAGCTTTCTTT
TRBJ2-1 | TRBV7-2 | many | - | CASSPQTRQDNEQFF | TGTGCCAGCAGCCCCCAGACTAGACAAGACAATGAGCAGTTCTTC
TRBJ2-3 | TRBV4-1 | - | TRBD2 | CASSQEVELAGADTQYF | TGCGCCAGCAGCCAAGAAGTGGAGCTAGCGGGAGCAGATACGCAGTATTTT
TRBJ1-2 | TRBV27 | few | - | CASSFTVSNYGYTF | TGTGCCAGCAGTTTTACAGTTTCTAACTATGGCTACACCTTC
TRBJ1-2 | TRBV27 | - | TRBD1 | CASRLLGQAGYGYTF | TGTGCCAGCAGGCTCCTGGGACAGGCGGGCTATGGCTACACCTTC
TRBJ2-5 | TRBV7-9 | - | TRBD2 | CASSLEASGSETQYF | TGTGCCAGCAGCTTAGAAGCCAGCGGGAGTGAGACCCAGTACTTC